This TCR beta chain was captured by sequencing in a study of human T cells and chemical hapten exposure (dated by TCRdb to about 2021). About the investigation overall: For sensitization, 2% DPC in acetone was applied to a 2 cm by 2 cm area of upper inner arm skin. About 29 alopecia patients gave blood for TCR sequencing at one to four time points (pre-sensitization, 2, 6 and 24 weeks). The study tracked peripheral blood TCR repertoire changes in vivo during primary and secondary sensitization to the hapten diphenylcyclopropenone (DPC) in alopecia patients. Patient blood was sampled pre-sensitization (week 0) and at 2, 6 and about 24 weeks after DPC sensitization. The patient cohort, mostly female, included alopecia areata with under or over 50% scalp involvement, alopecia totalis and alopecia universalis. Libraries were pooled for sequencing, and per-sample TCR yields varied mainly because of small differences in library volumes within the pool. Patients additionally received weekly therapeutic DPC doses to the scalp throughout the roughly 24-week study period. Patch testing was done on the upper back using Finn chambers containing 0.01% DPC, and results were scored after 6 days according to International Contact Dermatitis Research Group standards. The study at large found these results: Patch test score correlated positively with the number of PT1 expanded TCRs, reaching significance at thresholds 8, 16 and 32 but not at 4. Because every patient had alopecia, a presumed autoimmune disease, the patients' immune response might differ from that of healthy individuals. DPC sensitization did not change the number of TCRs with a frequency above 1 in 1000, and there was no evidence of changes in global repertoire structure. Repeated subsampling changed both the strength of the expansion versus patch-test correlation and the threshold at which the correlation became significant. Expanded TCRs formed significantly more large CDR3 similarity clusters than pre-sensitization or healthy control sets, consistent with antigen-driven responses.

This clonotype was detected ten times or more. Its antigen is unknown. No much larger clonotype is one base removed from it; base qualities were not supplied. V loses 5 bases of germline sequence and J loses 4 bases, and the interval between the two ends is 17 bases. The germline V gene (reference sequence) provides CDR1 SEHNR and CDR2 FQNEAQ. Measured from the cysteine to the phenylalanine, the CDR3 is 16 residues long. The CDR3 DNA has 48 bases and is translated from base 1. Library construction relied on RACE. The listed sequencing device is NextSeq 500. During library preparation, unique molecular identifiers were attached to individual cDNA molecules so that TCRs could be counted quantitatively and reproducibly. From each blood RNA sample, both TCR alpha and TCR beta chains were sequenced. In the source study's methods: Samples had a median of approximately 93,000 TCRs, with a range from about 23,224 to 750,000. V, J and CDR3 annotation of the TCR reads was performed with the Decombinator software suite. To make PS versus PT1 abundance plots, every sample was subsampled to the same number of TCRs (28,000). TCRs were defined as expanded if absent before sensitization and observed at least eight times at the 2-week time point. TCRdb cleaned the public reads at Q25 with fastp, built clones with MiXCR and kept in-frame beta chains. Each CDR3 protein appears once, grouped with its most common genes and DNA. TCRdb's processing, not the authors', yielded these V and J calls. The table for this sample lists over 35,000 distinct CDR3 sequences; roughly 10% of them were counted only once. Less than 6.5% of the sample rests with the top ten.

Explained via the paper, the time point label denotes: pre-sensitization, week 0. What the treatment or condition label conveys for this sample: therapeutic diphenylcyclopropenone sensitization with weekly scalp DPC. Blood at each patch-test visit was drawn before the patch test was applied. To be eligible, patients had to be aged 18 to 70, diagnosed with alopecia and judged suitable for DPC therapy, while pregnant patients were excluded. Total RNA was isolated from unfractionated whole blood collected in Tempus Blood RNA tubes. The TCR was taken from a man between 25 and 39 years old with alopecia areata. Some clones in this sample may be carry-over from other donors' samples. The material sequenced was whole blood, taken in connection with sensitization to the hapten diphenylcyclopropenone (DPC). In this chain, TRBV7-9 is recombined with TRBJ2-2; D gene: possibly TRBD1, on 5 matching bases. This receptor has the CDR3 CASSPPGPLSTGELFF. The nucleotides read TGTGCCAGCAGCCCTCCAGGGCCCCTAAGCACCGGGGAGCTGTTTTTT.